This TCR beta chain stems from a study of long-term antiretroviral therapy in people with HIV. CDR1 MNHEY and CDR2 SMNVEV come from the germline V gene (reference sequence). The CDR3 sequence is 15 residues long. With 3 bases removed from V and 1 base from J, the gap between germline ends came to 10 bases. Version v3.0 of the immunoSEQ assay ran at survey level. Libraries were prepared by immunoSEQ multiplex PCR; TCRdb keeps only in-frame clonotypes and omits some of them. The sample holds under 35,000 clones, roughly nine tenths seen once. This TCR derives from a man younger than 30 with HIV. This chain joins TRBV27 and TRBJ2-1; weak D call: TRBD2 (6 bases). Material: unsorted PBMCs, obtained 1.1 years after starting antiretroviral therapy. This CDR3 is CASSFGSGSYNEQFF. DNA of the CDR3: TGTGCCAGCAGTTTCGGTAGCGGATCCTACAATGAGCAGTTCTTC.